This TCR beta chain was sequenced for a study of sequential checkpoint blockade in melanoma. Study-level information: 91 pretreatment tumor DNA samples were TCRβ immunosequenced. Study findings and constraints: About 30 times likelier clinical benefit followed increased tumor T-cell fraction and clonality. T-cell fraction and clonality followed PD-L1 and CD8+ counts, not mutational load.

The CDR3 loop spans 15 amino acids. Trimming stripped 7 bases from V and 6 bases from J, with 20 bases between. Germline CDR1 is SGHNT and CDR2 is YENEEA. Measured with immunoSEQ multiplex PCR; TCRdb has only the in-frame clones, and not every one. The repertoire consists of thousands of clones, with approximately 15% occurring once and the leading ten covering 15% to 20%. The table lists this clone with many counts. What it binds is not known. The treatment: randomized to nivolumab then ipilimumab (arm A) or the reverse (arm B). The sequence was collected from a human donor with melanoma. Sample: tumor tissue (inferred from file names), taken from a patient given nivolumab and ipilimumab in sequence. V and J are TRBV11-3 and TRBJ2-3; D may be TRBD1 (7 bases). CDR3 sequence reads: CASTKGGGGPDTQYF. The CDR3 DNA reads as TGTGCCAGCACCAAGGGCGGAGGGGGCCCGGATACGCAGTATTTT.